These 13 T cell receptor beta chains share one sample of origin, sequenced in a study of CD8 T cells in ankylosing spondylitis. Study-level results: Seemingly characteristic of ankylosing spondylitis blood was a TCR beta motif consisting of several highly homologous variants.

From the 5' RACE reads, TCRdb called clonotypes with MiXCR, one entry per CDR3 protein. The sample has around 130,000 distinct CDR3 sequences; 17% are singletons. What these receptors recognize is not known. The source material was blood, either unsorted or a sorted T cell fraction (not recorded which). Receptors originate from a male donor with ankylosing spondylitis.

This clonotype came up a few times. The rearrangement joins TRBV25-1 to TRBJ2-3; the D gene is possibly TRBD2 (6 bases). From germline, CDR1 is MGHDK and CDR2 SYGVNS. CDR3 length: 17 amino acids. V lost 0 bases to trimming and J lost 2 bases, with 15 bases between them. The CDR3: CASSEYIREPPTDTQYF. DNA of the CDR3: TGTGCCAGCAGTGAATATATTCGGGAGCCTCCCACAGATACGCAGTATTTT. Based on the CDR3 plus reference TRBV25-1 and TRBJ2-3, the full variable domain is EADIYQTPRYLVIGTGKKITLECSQTMGHDKMYWYQQDPGMELHLIHYSYGVNSTEKGDLSSESTVSRIRTEHFPLTLESARPSHTSQYLCASSEYIREPPTDTQYFGPGTRLTVL.

This clonotype was counted between two and nine times. The rearrangement links TRBV12-3 or TRBV12-4 to TRBJ2-1; the match to TRBD2 covers 15 bases. Trimming cost V 6 bases and J 4 bases; bases outside gene matches: 7. This CDR3 has 17 residues. The CDR3 DNA sequence: TGTGCCAGCAGCCCCGGACTAGCGGGAGGGTGGTACAATGAGCAGTTCTTC. Residues: CASSPGLAGGWYNEQFF.

This clonotype showed up just a few times. The genes are TRBV20-1 and TRBJ1-1; weak D call: TRBD1 (5 bases). Germline CDR1 is DFQATT and CDR2 is SNEGSKA (reference sequence). V dropped 1 base and J dropped 1 base, with 10 bases sitting between them. This CDR3 has 14 residues. The CDR3 DNA is TGCAGTGCTAGAGGGGGGACTTGGAACACTGAAGCTTTCTTT. Translation: CSARGGTWNTEAFF.

This clonotype was seen repeatedly, ten times or more. This chain links TRBV29-1 with TRBJ2-2; 7 positions agree with TRBD1. CDR1 and CDR2 (germline): SQVTM, ANQGSEA. V gave up 4 bases and J gave up 0 bases; unmatched junction bases: 8. The CDR3 extends over 16 amino acids. This CDR3 is CSVVPGTATNTGELFF. CDR3 nucleotide sequence: TGCAGCGTTGTGCCAGGGACAGCCACGAACACCGGGGAGCTGTTTTTT.

This clonotype came up a few times. The gene calls are TRBV5-6 and TRBJ2-7; TRBD2 matches 7 bases. The length of the CDR3 is 14 residues. The trim removed 3 bases at V and 3 bases at J, leaving 6 bases unmatched. Germline V CDR1 and CDR2: SGHDT, YYEEEE. The CDR3 DNA sequence: TGTGCCAGCAGCTCGGGACTATCGGGCTACGAGCAGTACTTC. Translated, it gives CASSSGLSGYEQYF.

The rearrangement links TRBV27 to TRBJ2-1, with a tentative D call TRBD1 (5 bases). The germline CDR1 and CDR2 sequences are MNHEY and SMNVEV (reference sequence). The CDR3 spans 14 residues. Trimming cost V 6 bases and J 8 bases, with 17 bases left between them. The CDR3 loop reads CASSRPAGKDEQFF. The CDR3 DNA sequence: TGTGCCAGCAGCCGACCGGCAGGGAAAGATGAGCAGTTCTTC.

This clonotype came up a few times. The chain carries TRBV7-3 and TRBJ2-1, with D tentatively TRBD1 or TRBD2 (5 bases each). Germline CDR1 reads SGHTA; CDR2 reads FQGTGA. The CDR3 is 16 amino acids. V was trimmed by 3 bases and J by 2 bases, leaving 14 bases between them. This CDR3 reads CASSFSGTAAYNEQFF. The CDR3 DNA sequence: TGTGCCAGCAGCTTCTCCGGGACGGCTGCCTACAATGAGCAGTTCTTC. The variable domain in full, with the rest retrieved from reference TRBV7-3 and TRBJ2-1, is GAGVSQTPSNKVTEKGKYVELRCDPISGHTALYWYRQSLGQGPEFLIYFQGTGAADDSGLPNDRFFAVRPEGSVSTLKIQRTERGDSAVYLCASSFSGTAAYNEQFFGPGTRLTVL.

This clonotype was counted a few times. V is TRBV12-5 and J is TRBJ1-5; D is uncertain. Trimming pared 1 base from V and 4 bases from J, leaving 2 bases between. This CDR3 contains 12 residues. Germline CDR1 is LGHNT and CDR2 is FRNRAP. Here the CDR3 reads CASGLGNQPQHF. The CDR3 DNA sequence: TGTGCTAGTGGTTTGGGAAATCAGCCCCAGCATTTT.

This clonotype was detected a few times. The chain links TRBV5-1 to TRBJ2-5; D ambiguous. The length of the CDR3 is 15 residues. V lost 4 bases, J lost 2 bases, and 15 bases lay in between. Germline V gene lookup returns CDR1 SGHRS and CDR2 YFSETQ. This CDR3 reads CASSGETPIQETQYF. CDR3 bases: TGCGCCAGCAGCGGGGAAACCCCGATACAAGAGACCCAGTACTTC.

This clonotype appeared a few times. The rearrangement uses TRBV29-1 and TRBJ1-2; D is unclear. The CDR3 contains 12 residues. Germline V gene lookup returns CDR1 SQVTM and CDR2 ANQGSEA. V was clipped by 7 bases and J by 3 bases, with 12 bases between them. The CDR3 DNA follows: TGCAGCGCGGCGTCGACATACTATGGCTACACCTTC. It translates to CSAASTYYGYTF.

This clonotype was detected many times. The genes are TRBV2 and TRBJ2-1; 9 nucleotides align to TRBD2. Trimming cost V 2 bases and J 0 bases; bases outside gene matches: 14. This CDR3 has 20 residues. The germline V gene has CDR1 SNHLY and CDR2 FYNNEI. As DNA, the CDR3 is TGTGCCAGCAGTGAAACGTCCGGGACTAGCTCAATTAGCTCCTACAATGAGCAGTTCTTC. Protein: CASSETSGTSSISSYNEQFF.

V usage is TRBV7-2 and J usage is TRBJ1-1, with 7 bases identical to TRBD1. The trim removed 3 bases at V and 7 bases at J, leaving 17 bases unmatched. This CDR3 comprises 17 residues. Germline V gives CDR1 SGHTA, CDR2 FQGNSA. Written as DNA, the CDR3 is TGTGCCAGCAGCTTGTGGGGCCAACAGGGGCGGGGGAATGAAGCTTTCTTT. Protein product: CASSLWGQQGRGNEAFF. Full variable domain (remainder filled in from reference TRBV7-2 and TRBJ1-1): GAGVSQSPSNKVTEKGKDVELRCDPISGHTALYWYRQSLGQGLEFLIYFQGNSAPDKSGLPSDRFSAERTGGSVSTLTIQRTQQEDSAVYLCASSLWGQQGRGNEAFFGQGTRLTVV.

This clonotype was observed a handful of times. The chain joins TRBV5-1 to TRBJ2-1; 7 bases map to TRBD1. The CDR3 totals 14 residues. Germline values: CDR1 SGHRS, CDR2 YFSETQ. V was clipped by 3 bases and J by 8 bases; unmatched bases: 8. CDR3 nucleotide sequence: TGCGCCAGCAGCTGGATGGGGACAGCAGATGAGCAGTTCTTC. This codes for CASSWMGTADEQFF.